One sample yielded the 18 T cell receptor beta chains listed below, sequenced in a study of blood T cells in healthy people across ages. With a J-beta primer mix and a sample-barcoded 5' primer, a second PCR ran about 7 to 12 cycles. TCRdb ran MiXCR on the 5' RACE reads and lists one entry per CDR3 protein. The sample lists around 1.7 million distinct CDR3 sequences, over 25% occurring once. The specimen was blood. These receptors all stem from a woman aged 25 to 45 in good health.

The rearrangement uses TRBV21-1 and TRBJ2-3. TRBV21-1 is a documented pseudogene. The length of the CDR3 is 19 residues. The CDR3 loop reads CASSNIIRSEPSSTDTQYF. Written as DNA, the CDR3 is TGTGCCAGCAGCAATATTATTCGGTCGGAACCCTCTAGCACAGATACGCAATATTTT.

This clonotype was detected a few times. The genes are TRBV28 and TRBJ2-5; a weak D match, TRBD2 (7 bases). Trimming cost V 7 bases and J 11 bases, with 29 bases left between them. Germline V gene sequence: CDR1 MDHEN, CDR2 SYDVKM. There are 16 residues in the CDR3. The CDR3 coding sequence is TGTGCCAGCAATCACCTGAGGAGGGGGGGCAAGAATGAGCAGTACTTC. This translates into CASNHLRRGGKNEQYF.

The sample holds one count of this clonotype. This chain joins TRBV29-1 and TRBJ2-5; the match to TRBD1 covers 11 bases. The J call may be mistaken, given a closer DNA end match to TRBJ2-7. The length of the CDR3 is 15 residues. Germline V gene sequence: CDR1 SQVTM, CDR2 ANQGSEA. The CDR3 bases are TGCAGCGTTGCGGACAGGGGGCGCTCGGTTTACGAGCAGTACTTC. Amino acids: CSVADRGRSVYEQYF.

This clonotype was picked up a small number of times. The chain combines TRBV4-1 with TRBJ1-2; 8 bases align to TRBD1. CDR1 and CDR2 (germline): MGHRA, YSYEKL. J lost 5 bases, V lost 1 base, and 6 bases had no gene match. The CDR3 has 15 amino acids. CDR3 region: CASSQVTGVRYGYTF. The CDR3 DNA reads as TGCGCCAGCAGCCAAGTGACAGGGGTGAGGTATGGCTACACCTTC.

This chain connects TRBV6-5 to TRBJ2-3; 9 bases line up with TRBD2. Germline V CDR1 and CDR2: MNHEY, SVGAGI. The ends lost 4 bases at V and 2 bases at J; junction bases unmatched: 4. This CDR3 comprises 15 residues. The CDR3 nucleotides read TGTGCCAGCAGTTCAGCGGGAGGCTTCACAGATACGCAGTATTTT. This codes for CASSSAGGFTDTQYF.

This clonotype was detected a few times. V usage is TRBV20-1 and J usage is TRBJ2-5; tentative D call: TRBD1 (6 bases). The V end lost 5 bases, the J end lost 5 bases, and 15 bases lay between the germline ends. Germline V gives CDR1 DFQATT, CDR2 SNEGSKA (reference sequence). CDR3 length: 13 amino acids. Here the CDR3 DNA reads TGCAGTGCTTTACAGGGTATTGTCGAGACCCAGTACTTC. Translating it yields CSALQGIVETQYF.

The chain links TRBV20-1 to TRBJ2-1; 9 bases match TRBD2. Germline V gives CDR1 DFQATT, CDR2 SNEGSKA (reference sequence). V lost 6 bases and J lost 3; bases outside the gene matches: 9. The CDR3 totals 15 residues. The CDR3 is CSAPLREGLYNEQFF. The DNA of the CDR3 is TGCAGTGCCCCTCTGCGGGAGGGCCTCTACAATGAGCAGTTCTTC.

The table lists this clonotype with a few counts. The J gene is TRBJ2-3, the V gene TRBV5-1; 7 bases fit TRBD2. This CDR3 region has 13 residues. Trimming took 9 bases from V and 1 from J; bases not matched to a gene: 5. Germline V gives CDR1 SGHRS, CDR2 YFSETQ. The CDR3 region has the DNA TGCGCCACGGGGGACTACGGCACAGATACGCAGTATTTT. Encoded protein: CATGDYGTDTQYF.

J is TRBJ2-2 and V is TRBV6-6; no clear D gene. The CDR3 extends over 12 amino acids. V was clipped by 2 bases and J by 6 bases, with 4 bases between them. The germline V gene encodes CDR1 MNHNY and CDR2 SVGAGI (reference sequence). CDR3 protein: CASSYVAGELFF. The CDR3 DNA sequence: TGTGCCAGCAGTTACGTGGCCGGGGAGCTGTTTTTT.

This clonotype has just a few counts. The CDR3 nucleotides are TGTGCCAGCAGTGGGGACGTCAATGAGCAGTTCTTC. Residues: CASSGDVNEQFF. The rearrangement uses TRBV12-3 or TRBV12-4 and TRBJ2-1; the D call may be TRBD1 or TRBD2 (5 bases each). The germline V and J ends were trimmed by 5 bases and 6 bases, with 8 bases remaining between them. This CDR3 has 12 amino acids.

The chain carries TRBV6-5 and TRBJ2-5; D may correspond to TRBD1 or TRBD2 (5 bases each). Germline assignment: CDR1 MNHEY and CDR2 SVGAGI. The CDR3 runs 15 residues. V was clipped by 5 bases and J by 11 bases, with 24 bases between them. The CDR3 nucleotides read TGTGCCAGCAGTCACCTTGGGGACGCATACAATGAGCAGTACTTC. Its protein product is CASSHLGDAYNEQYF.

Note on this clonotype: A read error may explain this, as a much larger clone is one base away. V gene TRBV25-1 combines with J gene TRBJ2-1; D gene ambiguous. The CDR3 is 13 amino acids. Germline V gene lookup returns CDR1 MGHDK and CDR2 SYGVNS. The CDR3 is CASSGISYKEQFF. The CDR3 DNA follows: TGTGCCAGCAGCGGTATATCCTACAAGGAGCAGTTCTTC.

This clonotype has more than one count but fewer than ten. This chain uses TRBV7-2 with TRBJ1-1; D is possibly TRBD1 (5 bases). CDR3 length: 14 residues. Trimming took off 4 bases at V and 4 bases at J, with 13 bases between the two ends. CDR1 and CDR2 from the germline V gene are SGHTA and FQGNSA. CDR3: CASSSMGQFTEAFF. As DNA, the CDR3 is TGTGCCAGCAGCTCCATGGGGCAGTTCACTGAAGCTTTCTTT.

This clonotype appeared a few times. The gene calls are TRBV5-1 and TRBJ2-7; possible D gene TRBD1, 6 bases. V lost 5 bases and J 6 bases, leaving 15 bases between the germline ends. Per germline, CDR1 SGHRS and CDR2 YFSETQ. The CDR3 extends over 13 amino acids. The CDR3 region is CASRDDRLGEQYF. The CDR3 nucleotides read TGCGCCAGCAGAGATGACAGGCTTGGCGAGCAGTACTTC.

This clonotype was seen only a few times. V gene TRBV5-1 combines with J gene TRBJ2-7, with 7 bases fitting TRBD1. Germline trimming cut 7 bases from V and 4 bases from J; bases unmatched to any gene: 11. Per germline, CDR1 SGHRS and CDR2 YFSETQ. The CDR3 extends over 14 amino acids. CDR3 protein: CASRPGQEAYEQYF. Written as DNA, the CDR3 is TGCGCCAGCCGCCCCGGACAGGAGGCTTACGAGCAGTACTTC. Full variable domain (outside the CDR3, taken from reference TRBV5-1 and TRBJ2-7): KAGVTQTPRYLIKTRGQQVTLSCSPISGHRSVSWYQQTPGQGLQFLFEYFSETQRNKGNFPGRFSGRQFSNSRSEMNVSTLELGDSALYLCASRPGQEAYEQYFGPGTRLTVT.

In regard to this clonotype: A much larger clone is a single base away; this may be a read error. The chain joins TRBV10-2 to TRBJ2-4; D unclear. CDR3 size: 11 residues. Germline V gene lookup returns CDR1 WSHSY and CDR2 SAAADI. V lost 6 bases and J 13 bases, leaving 13 bases between the germline ends. As DNA, the CDR3 is TGCGCCAGCAGGCTTTCCAATGAGCAGTACTTC. Its translation: CASRLSNEQYF.

This clonotype was seen only a few times. The chain employs TRBV11-2 and TRBJ2-7; tentative D call: TRBD1 (5 bases). The CDR3 consists of 14 residues. V was cut by 2 bases and J by 1 base, with 9 bases left in between. In germline, CDR1 is SGHAT, CDR2 FQNNGV. The CDR3 here is CASSLIDRSYEQYF. The CDR3 DNA is TGTGCCAGCAGCTTAATAGACAGATCCTACGAGCAGTACTTC.

The chain recombines TRBV29-1 with TRBJ2-2, with 8 bases lining up with TRBD1. This CDR3 is built from 14 residues. V shed 4 bases, J shed 2 bases, and the junction held 3 bases outside the gene matches. Per the germline V gene, CDR1 is SQVTM and CDR2 is ANQGSEA. This CDR3 is CSVAGGVNTGELFF. The CDR3 DNA sequence: TGCAGCGTTGCAGGGGGCGTTAACACCGGGGAGCTGTTTTTT.